Presented here are 20 T cell receptor beta chains from one specimen sequenced in a study of OX40 agonist ivuxolimab in advanced cancers. Data came from immunoSEQ multiplex PCR; TCRdb stores just in-frame clones and leaves some out. The sample shows more than 65,000 clones, 94% of them seen only once. Source: CD4+ or CD8+ T cells sorted from blood, taken in a trial of the OX40 agonist ivuxolimab. Receptor source: an adult with an advanced solid tumor such as melanoma, head and neck, liver or kidney cancer.

This chain links TRBV5-5 with TRBJ2-7; 10 bases match TRBD2. Germline V gene lookup returns CDR1 SGHKS and CDR2 YYEKEE (reference sequence). The CDR3 is made up of 15 amino acids. The J segment lost 3 bases and the V segment lost 3 bases, leaving 6 bases of the junction unmatched. The CDR3 region is CASSYLAGAVYEQYF. The CDR3 nucleotides read TGTGCCAGCAGCTACCTAGCGGGGGCCGTCTACGAGCAGTACTTC. The full variable domain, in which reference TRBV5-5 and TRBJ2-7 provide the parts outside the CDR3, is DAGVTQSPTHLIKTRGQQVTLRCSPISGHKSVSWYQQVLGQGPQFIFQYYEKEERGRGNFPDRFSARQFPNYSSELNVNALLLGDSALYLCASSYLAGAVYEQYFGPGTRLTVT.

This chain connects TRBV27 to TRBJ2-1; D is unclear. This CDR3 is built from 13 residues. V lost 3 bases and J 8 bases, leaving 11 bases between the germline ends. Germline V gives CDR1 MNHEY, CDR2 SMNVEV (reference sequence). The CDR3 bases are TGTGCCAGCAGTTTTTGGGGAAAGGATGAGCAGTTCTTC. This sequence encodes CASSFWGKDEQFF.

The chain is built from TRBV6-5 and TRBJ1-2; 8 bases are a match to TRBD1. From germline, CDR1 is MNHEY and CDR2 SVGAGI. There are 14 residues in the CDR3. Trimming removed 0 bases from V and 8 bases from J; junction bases left unmatched: 5. The CDR3 bases are TGTGCCAGCAGTTACTCTGGGCAGGGGGCCGGCTACACCTTC. This gives the protein CASSYSGQGAGYTF.

The chain has TRBV4-3 and TRBJ2-2; the D gene is possibly TRBD2 (6 bases). V lost 4 bases and J 0 bases, leaving 24 bases between the germline ends. This CDR3 has 20 residues. CDR1 is LGHNA, CDR2 YSLEER, per germline. Written as DNA, the CDR3 is TGCGCCAGCAGCCTAAGCGGAGGGATTGAGTGGGGGACGAACACCGGGGAGCTGTTTTTT. Translation: CASSLSGGIEWGTNTGELFF.

The chain links TRBV6-5 to TRBJ2-7; 7 nucleotides align to TRBD1. The CDR3 sequence is 15 residues long. Germline CDR1 reads MNHEY; CDR2 reads SVGAGI. V trimming: 4 bases; J trimming: 2 bases; junction bases outside the gene matches: 8. Here the CDR3 reads CASSSRPGQPYEQYF. CDR3 DNA sequence: TGTGCCAGCAGTTCCCGCCCGGGACAGCCCTACGAGCAGTACTTC.

The genes are TRBV15 and TRBJ2-7; 8 bases are shared with TRBD1. Germline CDR1 and CDR2: LNHNV and YYDKDF (reference sequence). The CDR3 has 13 amino acids. The ends lost 3 bases at V and 7 bases at J; junction bases unmatched: 5. CDR3 nucleotides: TGTGCCACCAGCAGGACAGGGGCCCGGGAGCAGTACTTC. The encoded protein is CATSRTGAREQYF.

The chain uses TRBV4-3 and TRBJ2-2, with 12 bases lining up with TRBD1. CDR3 length: 17 amino acids. The V segment lost 1 base and the J segment 9 bases; nucleotides outside the gene matches: 9. Germline V gene data show CDR1 as LGHNA and CDR2 as YSLEER. The chain's CDR3 is CASSQGTGTGGGWELFF. CDR3 bases: TGCGCCAGCAGCCAAGGGACCGGGACAGGGGGCGGGTGGGAGCTGTTTTTT.

Comment on this clone: The junction departs from germline at one end; a sequencing error may be responsible. The V call is TRBV7-7, the J call TRBJ1-1, with 9 bases that match TRBD1. Germline values: CDR1 SSHAT, CDR2 FNYEAQ (reference sequence). CDR3 length equals 13 residues. The CDR3 sequence is CASSEDRGTEAFF. The CDR3 DNA is TGTGCTAGCAGCGAGGACAGGGGCACTGAAGCTTTCTTT. Together with reference TRBV7-7 and TRBJ1-1, the CDR3 gives the full variable domain: GAGVSQSPRYKVTKRGQDVTLRCDPISSHATLYWYQQALGQGPEFLTYFNYEAQPDKSGLPSDRFSAERPEGSISTLTIQRTEQRDSAMYRCASSEDRGTEAFFGQGTRLTVV.

The chain is built from TRBV28 and TRBJ2-7; TRBD2 matches at 13 bases. This CDR3 comprises 14 residues. The V and J ends lost 4 bases and 6 bases, in that order; junction bases with no gene match: 3. Germline V CDR1 and CDR2: MDHEN, SYDVKM. CDR3 protein: CASSWTSGRGEQYF. For the CDR3, the DNA is TGTGCCAGCAGTTGGACTAGCGGGAGAGGCGAGCAGTACTTC.

The rearrangement joins TRBV9 to TRBJ1-6; D remains ambiguous. V was pared by 3 bases and J by 7 bases, with 17 bases between. Germline values: CDR1 SGDLS, CDR2 YYNGEE. The CDR3 loop spans 16 amino acids. CDR3 DNA: TGTGCCAGCAGCGGAGATCAGGCAGTAAAGAATTCACCCCTCCACTTT. Its translation is CASSGDQAVKNSPLHF.

The V and J genes are TRBV5-4 and TRBJ1-2, with D possibly being TRBD1 (5 bases). CDR3 length equals 14 residues. Trimming took 3 bases from V and 4 from J, leaving 13 bases between them. CDR1 and CDR2 (germline): SGHNT, YYREEE (reference sequence). CDR3 DNA sequence: TGTGCCAGCAGCTCCTGGGGGACGACCTATGGCTACACCTTC. Amino acid sequence: CASSSWGTTYGYTF.

This clone was counted a single time. The chain couples TRBV4-1 to TRBJ2-3; D uncertain. V was cut by 1 base and J by 2 bases, with 10 bases left in between. Germline V gene sequence: CDR1 MGHRA, CDR2 YSYEKL. This CDR3 contains 15 residues. The CDR3 is CASSQVVQHTDTQYF. CDR3 bases: TGCGCCAGCAGCCAAGTGGTCCAGCACACAGATACGCAGTATTTT.

The V call is TRBV29-1, the J call TRBJ2-1; tentative D call: TRBD1 (6 bases). Looked up from germline, CDR1 is SQVTM and CDR2 is ANQGSEA. The CDR3 is 14 residues long. V was shortened by 6 bases and J by 1 base, with 13 bases between the two germline ends. CDR3 amino acids: CSVPQGFSYNEQFF. The CDR3, as DNA: TGCAGCGTCCCACAGGGTTTTTCCTACAATGAGCAGTTCTTC.

The J gene is TRBJ1-1, the V gene TRBV5-4; D uncertain. Trimming removed 2 bases from V and 1 base from J, with 18 bases in between. The CDR3 spans 17 residues. Germline lookup yields CDR1 SGHNT and CDR2 YYREEE (reference sequence). CDR3 nucleotides: TGTGCCAGCAGCTTACCTCCGGGTTATGAGCGGAACACTGAAGCTTTCTTT. It specifies CASSLPPGYERNTEAFF.

Written as DNA, the CDR3 is TGCGCCAGCAGCCAAGATGGTCCGGGAGGAGGGGAGACCCAGTACTTC. Protein: CASSQDGPGGGETQYF. The V call is TRBV4-3, the J call TRBJ2-5, with 7 bases identical to TRBD2. CDR3 length equals 16 residues. With 0 bases clipped from V and 5 bases from J, the junction kept 9 bases outside the gene matches. Germline-derived CDR1 and CDR2 are LGHNA and YSLEER.

The DNA of the CDR3 is TGTGCCAGCAGGGGCTACGAGCAGTACTTC. This sequence encodes CASRGYEQYF. The chain has TRBV6-5 and TRBJ2-7; D is unresolved. Trimming stripped 6 bases from V and 3 bases from J, with 3 bases between. The CDR3 is 10 amino acids. Germline CDR1 MNHEY, CDR2 SVGAGI.

This clone was seen only once. This chain connects TRBV9 to TRBJ2-7, with D maybe TRBD1 (5 bases). Germline V lookup: CDR1 SGDLS, CDR2 YYNGEE. The CDR3 has 14 amino acids. V shed 0 bases and J shed 3 bases, with 10 bases lying between them. This CDR3 reads CASSVEGKSYEQYF. DNA of the CDR3: TGTGCCAGCAGCGTAGAGGGGAAGAGCTACGAGCAGTACTTC.

The V gene is TRBV29-1, the J gene TRBJ2-1; possibly TRBD1 for D (6 bases). Trimming removed 0 bases at V and 2 bases at J, with 8 bases between. Germline CDR1 and CDR2: SQVTM and ANQGSEA. There are 14 residues in the CDR3. DNA for the CDR3: TGCAGCGTTGAAGACGAGGGGGCCTACAATGAGCAGTTCTTC. It codes for CSVEDEGAYNEQFF.

The chain recombines TRBV27 with TRBJ2-7, with TRBD1 matching 7 bases. The CDR3 contains 14 residues. CDR1 and CDR2 (germline): MNHEY, SMNVEV (reference sequence). The V gene end was trimmed by 5 bases and the J gene end by 6 bases; junction bases not matched to a gene: 10. CDR3 region: CASSPGQASGEQYF. The CDR3 nucleotides read TGTGCCAGCAGTCCCGGACAGGCCTCCGGCGAGCAGTACTTC.

The V gene is TRBV7-3, the J gene TRBJ1-5; 10 bases agree with TRBD1. V was clipped by 3 bases and J by 8 bases; unmatched bases: 4. Germline CDR1 and CDR2: SGHTA and FQGTGA. This CDR3 comprises 14 residues. The DNA for the CDR3 is TGTGCCAGCAGCTTGACAGGGGGCGCGGAGCCCCAGCATTTT. Residues: CASSLTGGAEPQHF.